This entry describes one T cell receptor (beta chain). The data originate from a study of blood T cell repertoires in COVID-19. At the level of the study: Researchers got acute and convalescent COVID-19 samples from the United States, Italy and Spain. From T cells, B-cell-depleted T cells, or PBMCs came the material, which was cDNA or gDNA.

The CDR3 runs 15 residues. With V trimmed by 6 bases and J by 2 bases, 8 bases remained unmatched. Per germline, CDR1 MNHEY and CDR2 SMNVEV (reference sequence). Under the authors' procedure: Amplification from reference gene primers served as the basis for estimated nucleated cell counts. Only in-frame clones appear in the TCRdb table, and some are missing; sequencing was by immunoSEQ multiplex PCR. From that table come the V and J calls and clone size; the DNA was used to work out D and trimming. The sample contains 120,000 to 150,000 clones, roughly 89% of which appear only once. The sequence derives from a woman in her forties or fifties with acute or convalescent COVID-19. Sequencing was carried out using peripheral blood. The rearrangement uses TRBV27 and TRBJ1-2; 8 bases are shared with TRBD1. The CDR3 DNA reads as TGTGCCAGCAGGGTCTCAGGGGGCGCGAACTATGGCTACACCTTC. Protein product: CASRVSGGANYGYTF.